The 6 T cell receptor beta chains reported below all come from one sample, sequenced in a study of PD-1 blockade in classical Hodgkin lymphoma. Data came from immunoSEQ multiplex PCR; TCRdb stores just in-frame clones and leaves some out. The sample has 40,000 to 50,000 clones; 55% to 70% are singletons. Time point specified: cycle 4 day 1 (C4D1), after more than five weeks of nivolumab. Relapse after autologous stem cell transplantation occurred in every patient, and brentuximab vedotin exposure varied. The sequencing used peripheral blood mononuclear cells (PBMCs), collected before the fourth cycle of nivolumab. Receptors originate from a human donor with classical Hodgkin lymphoma.

V is TRBV27 and J is TRBJ2-3, with 8 bases lining up with TRBD2. J lost 4 bases, V lost 3 bases, and 6 bases had no gene match. The CDR3 spans 15 residues. From germline, CDR1 is MNHEY and CDR2 SMNVEV (reference sequence). Here the CDR3 DNA reads TGTGCCAGCAGTTTGGCGGGGGGCATCTCAGATACGCAGTATTTT. This encodes CASSLAGGISDTQYF.

The V and J genes are TRBV30 and TRBJ1-6; 7 positions match TRBD1. This CDR3 is 13 amino acids long. Germline V gene data show CDR1 as GTSNPN and CDR2 as SVGIG (reference sequence). Trimming cost V 2 bases and J 14 bases; bases outside gene matches: 9. The CDR3 DNA sequence: TGTGCCTGGAGTTCTTCGACAGGGCGGGCCCTCCACTTT. Protein sequence: CAWSSSTGRALHF.

This chain joins TRBV28 and TRBJ1-1; 7 positions agree with TRBD1. The CDR3 contains 14 residues. The germline V gene has CDR1 MDHEN and CDR2 SYDVKM. After removal of 6 bases from V and 3 bases from J, the junction contained 7 bases not matched to a gene. The DNA of the CDR3 is TGTGCCAGCAGCTTGGGGCAGGGGGACACTGAAGCTTTCTTT. Its translation: CASSLGQGDTEAFF. The full variable domain, its missing parts supplied by reference TRBV28 and TRBJ1-1, is DVKVTQSSRYLVKRTGEKVFLECVQDMDHENMFWYRQDPGLGLRLIYFSYDVKMKEKGDIPEGYSVSREKKERFSLILESASTNQTSMYLCASSLGQGDTEAFFGQGTRLTVV.

The gene calls are TRBV15 and TRBJ2-3, with 11 bases that match TRBD1. J lost 4 bases, V lost 1 base, and 4 bases had no gene match. This CDR3 region has 16 residues. Germline V CDR1 and CDR2: LNHNV, YYDKDF (reference sequence). Here the CDR3 DNA reads TGTGCCACCAGCAGAGGGACAGGGGGCTTAGCAGATACGCAGTATTTT. Translated, it gives CATSRGTGGLADTQYF.

This clone appeared once. This chain connects TRBV4-2 to TRBJ2-7, with D tentatively TRBD2 (7 bases). Trimming took off 1 base at V and 0 bases at J, with 13 bases between the two ends. The germline CDR1 and CDR2 sequences are LGHNA and YNFKEQ. CDR3 size: 16 residues. CDR3 protein: CASSQGEGGPSYEQYF. DNA for the CDR3: TGTGCCAGCAGCCAAGGGGAGGGGGGCCCCTCCTACGAGCAGTACTTC.

This clone was recorded a few times. The chain carries TRBV7-9 and TRBJ2-3; TRBD2 matches at 11 bases. Germline V gene lookup returns CDR1 SEHNR and CDR2 FQNEAQ (reference sequence). The length of the CDR3 is 13 residues. J lost 14 bases, V lost 3 bases, and 7 bases had no gene match. CDR3 amino acids: CASSLATSGGPYF. Here the CDR3 DNA reads TGTGCCAGCAGCTTGGCAACTAGCGGGGGCCCGTATTTT.